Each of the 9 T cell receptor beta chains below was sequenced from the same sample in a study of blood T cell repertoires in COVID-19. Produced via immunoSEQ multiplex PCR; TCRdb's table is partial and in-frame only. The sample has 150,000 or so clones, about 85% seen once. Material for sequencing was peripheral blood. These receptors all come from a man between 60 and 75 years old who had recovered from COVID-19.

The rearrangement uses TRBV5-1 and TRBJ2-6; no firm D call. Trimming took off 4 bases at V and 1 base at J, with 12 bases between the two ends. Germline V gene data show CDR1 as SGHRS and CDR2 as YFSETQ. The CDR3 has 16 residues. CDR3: CASSPPVGSGANVLTF. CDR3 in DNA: TGCGCCAGCAGCCCGCCTGTCGGGTCTGGGGCCAACGTCCTGACTTTC.

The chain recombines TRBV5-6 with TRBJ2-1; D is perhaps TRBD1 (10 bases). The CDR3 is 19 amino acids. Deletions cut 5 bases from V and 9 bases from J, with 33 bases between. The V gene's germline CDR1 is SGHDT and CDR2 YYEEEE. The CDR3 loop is CASRGRDRGPSGVRGEQFF. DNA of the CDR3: TGTGCCAGCAGAGGCCGGGACAGGGGTCCTAGCGGGGTGCGGGGTGAGCAGTTCTTC.

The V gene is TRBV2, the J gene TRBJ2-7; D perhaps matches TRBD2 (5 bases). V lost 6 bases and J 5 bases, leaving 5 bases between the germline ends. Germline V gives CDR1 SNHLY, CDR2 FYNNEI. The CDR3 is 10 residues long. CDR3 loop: CASREDEQYF. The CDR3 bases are TGTGCCAGCAGGGAGGACGAGCAGTACTTC.

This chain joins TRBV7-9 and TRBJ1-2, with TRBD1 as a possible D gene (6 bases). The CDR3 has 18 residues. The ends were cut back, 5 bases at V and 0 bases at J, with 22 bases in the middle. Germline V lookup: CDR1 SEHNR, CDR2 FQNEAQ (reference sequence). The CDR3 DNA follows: TGTGCCAGCAGCCGCGCACAGGGCTTCCACCCAGCTAACTATGGCTACACCTTC. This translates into CASSRAQGFHPANYGYTF.

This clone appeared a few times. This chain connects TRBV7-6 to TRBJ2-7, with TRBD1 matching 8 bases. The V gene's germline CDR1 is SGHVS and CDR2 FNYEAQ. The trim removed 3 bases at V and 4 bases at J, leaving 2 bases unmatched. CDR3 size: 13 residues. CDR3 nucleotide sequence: TGTGCCAGCAGCTTCGGACAGGGATACGAGCAGTACTTC. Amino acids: CASSFGQGYEQYF.

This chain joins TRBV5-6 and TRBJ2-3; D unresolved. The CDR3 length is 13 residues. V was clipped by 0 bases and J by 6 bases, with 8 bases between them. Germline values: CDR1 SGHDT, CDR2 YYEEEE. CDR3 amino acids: CASSLDLRDTQYF. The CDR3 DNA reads TGTGCCAGCAGCTTGGATTTACGGGATACGCAGTATTTT.

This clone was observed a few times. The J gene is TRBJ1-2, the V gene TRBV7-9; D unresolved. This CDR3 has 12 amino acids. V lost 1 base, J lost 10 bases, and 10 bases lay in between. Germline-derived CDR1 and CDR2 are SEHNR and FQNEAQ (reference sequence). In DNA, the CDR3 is TGTGCCAGCAGCTTAGGGCTCGGGGACTACACCTTC. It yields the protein CASSLGLGDYTF.

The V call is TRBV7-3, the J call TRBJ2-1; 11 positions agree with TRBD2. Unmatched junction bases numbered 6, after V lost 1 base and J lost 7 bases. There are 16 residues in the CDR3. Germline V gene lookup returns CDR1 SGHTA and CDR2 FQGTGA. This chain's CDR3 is CASSLMASGGYNEQFF. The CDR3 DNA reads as TGTGCCAGCAGCTTAATGGCTAGCGGGGGGTATAATGAGCAGTTCTTC.

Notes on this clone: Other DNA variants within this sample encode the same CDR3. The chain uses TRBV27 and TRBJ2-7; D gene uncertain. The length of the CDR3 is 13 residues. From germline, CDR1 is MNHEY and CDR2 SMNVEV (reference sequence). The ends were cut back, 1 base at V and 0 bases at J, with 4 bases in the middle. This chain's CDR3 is CASSLYSSYEQYF. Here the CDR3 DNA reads TGTGCCAGCAGTTTATATAGCTCCTACGAGCAGTACTTC.